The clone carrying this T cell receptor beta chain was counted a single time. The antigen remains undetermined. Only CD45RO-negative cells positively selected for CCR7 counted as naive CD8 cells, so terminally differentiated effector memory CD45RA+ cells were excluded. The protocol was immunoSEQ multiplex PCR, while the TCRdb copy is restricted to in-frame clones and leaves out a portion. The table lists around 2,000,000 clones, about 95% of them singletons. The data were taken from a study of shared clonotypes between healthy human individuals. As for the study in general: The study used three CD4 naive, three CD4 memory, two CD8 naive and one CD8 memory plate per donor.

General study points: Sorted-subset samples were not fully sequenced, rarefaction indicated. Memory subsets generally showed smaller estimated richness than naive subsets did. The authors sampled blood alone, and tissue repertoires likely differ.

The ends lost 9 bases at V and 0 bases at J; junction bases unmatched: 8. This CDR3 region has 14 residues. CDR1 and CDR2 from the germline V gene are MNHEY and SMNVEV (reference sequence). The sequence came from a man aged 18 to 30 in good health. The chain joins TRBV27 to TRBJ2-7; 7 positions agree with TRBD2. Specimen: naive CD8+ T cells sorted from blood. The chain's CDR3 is CASQKGGSSYEQYF. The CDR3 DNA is TGTGCCAGTCAAAAGGGCGGGAGCTCCTACGAGCAGTACTTC.